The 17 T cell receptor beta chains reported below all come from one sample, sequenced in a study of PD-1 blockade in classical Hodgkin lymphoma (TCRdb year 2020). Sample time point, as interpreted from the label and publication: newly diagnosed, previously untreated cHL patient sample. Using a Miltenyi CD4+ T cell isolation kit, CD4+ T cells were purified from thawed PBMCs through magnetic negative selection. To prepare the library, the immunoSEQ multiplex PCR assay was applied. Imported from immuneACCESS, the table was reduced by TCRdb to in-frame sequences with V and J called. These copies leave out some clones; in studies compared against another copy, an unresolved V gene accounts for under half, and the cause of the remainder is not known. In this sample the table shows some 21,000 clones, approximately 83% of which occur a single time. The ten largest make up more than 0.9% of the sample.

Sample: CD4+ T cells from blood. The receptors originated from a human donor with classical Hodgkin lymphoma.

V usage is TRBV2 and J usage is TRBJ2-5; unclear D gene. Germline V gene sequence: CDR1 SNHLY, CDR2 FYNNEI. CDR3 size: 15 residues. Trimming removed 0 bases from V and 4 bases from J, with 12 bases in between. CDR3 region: CASSEARGPRETQYF. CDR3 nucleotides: TGTGCCAGCAGTGAAGCAAGAGGCCCTCGAGAGACCCAGTACTTC.

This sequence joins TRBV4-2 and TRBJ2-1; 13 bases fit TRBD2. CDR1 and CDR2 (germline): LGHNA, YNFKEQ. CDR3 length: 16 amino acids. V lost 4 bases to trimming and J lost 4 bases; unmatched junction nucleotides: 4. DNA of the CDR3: TGTGCCAGCAGCCCCCGACTAGCGGGAGGTTACAATGAGCAGTTCTTC. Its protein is CASSPRLAGGYNEQFF.

The CDR3 nucleotides are TGCGCCAGCAGCTTGGGGGGGACGGTAGCCTACGAGCAGTACTTC. It translates to CASSLGGTVAYEQYF. J is TRBJ2-7 and V is TRBV5-1; D assignment may be TRBD1 or TRBD2 (5 bases each). Trimming cost V 0 bases and J 2 bases, with 12 bases left between them. Germline V gene sequence: CDR1 SGHRS, CDR2 YFSETQ. The CDR3 consists of 15 residues.

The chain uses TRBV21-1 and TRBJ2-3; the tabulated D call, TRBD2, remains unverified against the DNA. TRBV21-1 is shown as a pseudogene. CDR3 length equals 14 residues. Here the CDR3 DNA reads TGTGCCAGCAGCCGGCGACTACTCACCGATACGCAGTATTTT. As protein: CASSRRLLTDTQYF.

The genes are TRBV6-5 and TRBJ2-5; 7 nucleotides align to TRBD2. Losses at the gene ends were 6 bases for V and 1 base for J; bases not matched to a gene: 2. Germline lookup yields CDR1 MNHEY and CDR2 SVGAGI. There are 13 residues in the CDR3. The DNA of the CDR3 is TGTGCCAGCAGGCGGACTAGCCAAGAGACCCAGTACTTC. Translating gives CASRRTSQETQYF.

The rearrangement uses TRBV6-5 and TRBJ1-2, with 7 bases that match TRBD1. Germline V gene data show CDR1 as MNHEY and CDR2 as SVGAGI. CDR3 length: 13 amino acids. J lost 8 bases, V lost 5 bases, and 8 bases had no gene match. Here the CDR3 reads CASSEDRIRGYTF. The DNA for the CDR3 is TGTGCCAGCAGTGAGGACAGGATTAGGGGCTACACCTTC.

The CDR3 DNA reads TGTGCCAGCAGACCAAAGACTACTACTAACTATGGCTACACCTTC. Its protein product is CASRPKTTTNYGYTF. The V and J genes are TRBV6-5 and TRBJ1-2; D gene uncertain. Germline assignment: CDR1 MNHEY and CDR2 SVGAGI. The CDR3 sequence is 15 residues long. Trimming took off 6 bases at V and 0 bases at J, with 14 bases between the two ends.

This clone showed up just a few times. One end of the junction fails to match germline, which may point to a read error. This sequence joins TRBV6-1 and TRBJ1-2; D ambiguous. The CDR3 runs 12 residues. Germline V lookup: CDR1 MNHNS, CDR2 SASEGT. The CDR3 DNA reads TGTGCCAGTTTAACAAGCCGGCAGTACTCCCTCTTC. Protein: CASLTSRQYSLF.

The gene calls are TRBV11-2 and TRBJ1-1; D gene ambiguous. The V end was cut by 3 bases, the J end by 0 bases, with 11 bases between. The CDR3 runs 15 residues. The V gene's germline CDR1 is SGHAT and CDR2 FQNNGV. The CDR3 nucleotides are TGTGCCAGCAGCTTTTTGGAGGGTTTGAACACTGAAGCTTTCTTT. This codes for CASSFLEGLNTEAFF.

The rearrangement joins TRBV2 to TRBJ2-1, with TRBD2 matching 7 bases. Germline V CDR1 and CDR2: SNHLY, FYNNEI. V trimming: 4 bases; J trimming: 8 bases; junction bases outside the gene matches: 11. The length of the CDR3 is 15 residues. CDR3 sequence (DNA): TGTGCCAGCAGTGTGCGCGGGAGTCCCTGGGATGAGCAGTTCTTC. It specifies CASSVRGSPWDEQFF.

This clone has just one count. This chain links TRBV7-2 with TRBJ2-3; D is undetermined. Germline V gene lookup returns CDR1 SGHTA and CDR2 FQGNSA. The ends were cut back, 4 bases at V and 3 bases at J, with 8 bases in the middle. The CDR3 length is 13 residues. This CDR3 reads CASSSLRTDTQYF. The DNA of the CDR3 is TGTGCCAGCAGCTCCCTCAGGACAGATACGCAGTATTTT.

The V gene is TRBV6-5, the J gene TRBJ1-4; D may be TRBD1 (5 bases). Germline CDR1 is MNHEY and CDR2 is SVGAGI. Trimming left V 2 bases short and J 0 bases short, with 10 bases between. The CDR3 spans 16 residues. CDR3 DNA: TGTGCCAGCAGTTACCGGGGCCTTGCAACTAATGAAAAACTGTTTTTT. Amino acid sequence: CASSYRGLATNEKLFF.

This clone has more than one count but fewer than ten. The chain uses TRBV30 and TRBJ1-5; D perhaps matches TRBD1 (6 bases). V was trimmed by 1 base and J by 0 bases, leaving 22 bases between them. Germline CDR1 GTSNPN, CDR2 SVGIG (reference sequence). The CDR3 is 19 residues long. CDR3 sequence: CAWSATGFQGRFSNQPQHF. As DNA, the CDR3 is TGTGCCTGGAGTGCCACGGGATTTCAGGGGCGGTTTAGCAATCAGCCCCAGCATTTT.

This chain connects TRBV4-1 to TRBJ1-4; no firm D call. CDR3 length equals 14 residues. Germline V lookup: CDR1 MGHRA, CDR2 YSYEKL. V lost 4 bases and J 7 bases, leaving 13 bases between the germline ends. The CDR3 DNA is TGCGCCAGCAGCCTGCTCCTGGCGGTTGAAAAACTGTTTTTT. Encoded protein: CASSLLLAVEKLFF.

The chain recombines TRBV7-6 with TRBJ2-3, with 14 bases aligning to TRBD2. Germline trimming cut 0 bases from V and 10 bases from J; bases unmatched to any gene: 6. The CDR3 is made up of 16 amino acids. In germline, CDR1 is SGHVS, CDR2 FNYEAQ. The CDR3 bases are TGTGCCAGCAGCTTAGCAGGGACTAGCGGGAGAGGGGCGCAGTATTTT. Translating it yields CASSLAGTSGRGAQYF.

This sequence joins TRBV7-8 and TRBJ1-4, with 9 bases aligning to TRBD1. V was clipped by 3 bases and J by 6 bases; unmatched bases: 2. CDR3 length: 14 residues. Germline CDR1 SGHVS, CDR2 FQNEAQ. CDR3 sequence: CASSFRDRDEKLFF. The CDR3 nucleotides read TGTGCCAGCAGCTTTAGGGACAGGGATGAAAAACTGTTTTTT.

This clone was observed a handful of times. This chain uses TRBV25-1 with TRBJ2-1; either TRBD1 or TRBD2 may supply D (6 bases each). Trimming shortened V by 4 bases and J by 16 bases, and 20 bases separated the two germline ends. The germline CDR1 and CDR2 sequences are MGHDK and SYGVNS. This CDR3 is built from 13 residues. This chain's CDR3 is CASSVPGGGTLFF. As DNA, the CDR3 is TGTGCCAGCAGTGTACCCGGAGGGGGGACCCTTTTCTTC.